The rows below give T cell receptor beta chains drawn from one sample of a study of blood T cell repertoires in COVID-19. Assay used: immunoSEQ multiplex PCR; TCRdb lists only in-frame clones, some missing. The sample consists of more than 85,000 clones, around 73% of them appearing once. Source material: peripheral blood. These receptors were taken from a man aged 55 to 70 with active or convalescent COVID-19. The CDR3 runs from the conserved cysteine through the conserved F or W. The D gene is left open where the match is weak. Clone size is shown for a subset of rows, as once, few, many or a class of expanded clone.

d_gene: -; j_gene: TRBJ2-4; abundance: once; v_gene: TRBV10-3; CDR3nt: TGTGCCATCAGTGACAGGGGGGAGGAGGCCAAAAACATTCAGTACTTC; CDR3aa: CAISDRGEEAKNIQYF
d_gene: -; j_gene: TRBJ2-1; abundance: once; v_gene: TRBV5-6; CDR3nt: TGTGCCAGCAGCTTCCGGACAGCGGCCCCCTACAATGAGCAGTTCTTC; CDR3aa: CASSFRTAAPYNEQFF
d_gene: -; j_gene: TRBJ1-3; abundance: -; v_gene: TRBV7-8; CDR3nt: TGTGCCAGCAGCTCAGGGAGGGGTGGAAACACCATATATTTT; CDR3aa: CASSSGRGGNTIYF
d_gene: TRBD1; j_gene: TRBJ1-2; abundance: -; v_gene: TRBV7-3; CDR3nt: TGTGCCAGCAGCCTAACCGGGACAGACGGCTATGGCTACACCTTC; CDR3aa: CASSLTGTDGYGYTF
d_gene: -; j_gene: TRBJ1-5; abundance: few; v_gene: TRBV3-1/TRBV3-2; CDR3nt: TGTGCCAGCAGCCCGTTTCAGGGGAGCAATCAGCCCCAGCATTTT; CDR3aa: CASSPFQGSNQPQHF
d_gene: TRBD1; j_gene: TRBJ2-7; abundance: -; v_gene: TRBV19; CDR3nt: TGTGCCAGTAGTATTAGCCAGGGGGCCTTGTACGAGCAGTACTTC; CDR3aa: CASSISQGALYEQYF
d_gene: -; j_gene: TRBJ1-2; abundance: -; v_gene: TRBV6-6; CDR3nt: TGTGCCAGCAGGGGGCTCTATGGCTACACCTTC; CDR3aa: CASRGLYGYTF
d_gene: TRBD1; j_gene: TRBJ1-4; abundance: few; v_gene: TRBV4-2; CDR3nt: TGTGCCAGCAGCCAAGGGGGGAACAGGGGAAATGAAAAACTGTTTTTT; CDR3aa: CASSQGGNRGNEKLFF
d_gene: TRBD1; j_gene: TRBJ1-1; abundance: -; v_gene: TRBV6-6; CDR3nt: TGTGCCAGCAGCAAGACAGGGGCGAACACTGAAGCTTTCTTT; CDR3aa: CASSKTGANTEAFF
d_gene: -; j_gene: TRBJ2-7; abundance: -; v_gene: TRBV27; CDR3nt: TGTGCCAGCAGTTTATCGAGGGGGGGCGCCGAGCAGTACTTC; CDR3aa: CASSLSRGGAEQYF
d_gene: TRBD1; j_gene: TRBJ1-4; abundance: -; v_gene: TRBV29-1; CDR3nt: TGCAGCGTGAGGGGGACAGGCGGGGAAAAACTGTTTTTT; CDR3aa: CSVRGTGGEKLFF
d_gene: -; j_gene: TRBJ1-2; abundance: -; v_gene: TRBV28; CDR3nt: TGTGCCAGCAGGGCGGGGGAAGGAGGTGGCTACACCTTC; CDR3aa: CASRAGEGGGYTF
d_gene: -; j_gene: TRBJ1-5; abundance: few; v_gene: TRBV10-2; CDR3nt: TGCGCCAGCAGTACTGGACTCGGTACGTCCCAGCCCCAGCATTTT; CDR3aa: CASSTGLGTSQPQHF
d_gene: -; j_gene: TRBJ1-4; abundance: -; v_gene: TRBV2; CDR3nt: TGTGCCAGCAGAGGCCCCCGGGGGGCGGGGGAAAAACTGTTTTTT; CDR3aa: CASRGPRGAGEKLFF
d_gene: -; j_gene: TRBJ1-4; abundance: -; v_gene: TRBV7-3; CDR3nt: TGTGCCAGCAGCTCCCGCGGGCTGACACAAGGGAAACCAACTAATGAAAAACTGTTTTTT; CDR3aa: CASSSRGLTQGKPTNEKLFF
d_gene: TRBD2; j_gene: TRBJ2-3; abundance: -; v_gene: TRBV27; CDR3nt: TGTGCCAGCAGGTTTACTAGCGGGAGGGATTATTTT; CDR3aa: CASRFTSGRDYF
d_gene: -; j_gene: TRBJ2-1; abundance: -; v_gene: TRBV5-1; CDR3nt: TGCGCCAGCAGCTTGAGAGTGGGCAGCGGCAATGAGCAGTTCTTC; CDR3aa: CASSLRVGSGNEQFF
d_gene: -; j_gene: TRBJ2-1; abundance: -; v_gene: TRBV29-1; CDR3nt: TGCAGCGTTCAGGAGGCGAGGAATGAGCAGTTCTTC; CDR3aa: CSVQEARNEQFF
d_gene: -; j_gene: TRBJ1-4; abundance: -; v_gene: TRBV7-9; CDR3nt: TGTGCCAGCAGCTTGGTACCAGCAACTAATGAAAAACTGTTTTTT; CDR3aa: CASSLVPATNEKLFF
d_gene: -; j_gene: TRBJ2-5; abundance: few; v_gene: TRBV30; CDR3nt: TGTGCCTGGAGCCCACTAGGGGAGACCCAGTACTTC; CDR3aa: CAWSPLGETQYF
d_gene: TRBD2; j_gene: TRBJ2-5; abundance: -; v_gene: TRBV3-1/TRBV3-2; CDR3nt: TGTGCCAGCAGCCGGACTAGCGGGGGACTCCAAGAGACCCAGTACTTC; CDR3aa: CASSRTSGGLQETQYF
d_gene: -; j_gene: TRBJ2-1; abundance: -; v_gene: TRBV6-2/TRBV6-3; CDR3nt: TGTGCCAGCAGTTACTCGAGAGGGAGTAGGCTGTTCTTC; CDR3aa: CASSYSRGSRLFF
d_gene: -; j_gene: TRBJ1-5; abundance: -; v_gene: TRBV27; CDR3nt: TGTGCCAGCAGTTTAGGACAGATCAATCAGCCCCAGCATTTT; CDR3aa: CASSLGQINQPQHF
d_gene: TRBD2; j_gene: TRBJ2-2; abundance: -; v_gene: TRBV5-5; CDR3nt: TGTGCCAGCAGCTCCCTAGCGGGACCCAACACCGGGGAGCTGTTTTTT; CDR3aa: CASSSLAGPNTGELFF
d_gene: -; j_gene: TRBJ2-3; abundance: few; v_gene: TRBV30; CDR3nt: TGTGCCTGGGGCTTCACAGATACGCAGTATTTT; CDR3aa: CAWGFTDTQYF
d_gene: -; j_gene: TRBJ2-3; abundance: -; v_gene: TRBV20-1; CDR3nt: TGCAGTGCTAGATTGCAGTTTGCGCAGTATTTT; CDR3aa: CSARLQFAQYF
d_gene: TRBD2; j_gene: TRBJ2-2; abundance: -; v_gene: TRBV6-5; CDR3nt: TGTGCCAGCAGGGCGACTAGCGGTAACACCGGGGAGCTGTTTTTT; CDR3aa: CASRATSGNTGELFF
d_gene: TRBD2; j_gene: TRBJ2-1; abundance: -; v_gene: TRBV7-9; CDR3nt: TGTGCCAGCAGCTTAGTATCCGGGAGGAGGTACAATGAGCAGTTCTTC; CDR3aa: CASSLVSGRRYNEQFF